Presented here are 22 T cell receptor beta chains from one specimen sequenced in a study of CD8+ T cells in alopecia areata. Investigators isolated RNA and reverse transcribed it into cDNA to act as the sequencing template. Profiled with immunoSEQ multiplex PCR; TCRdb holds only in-frame clones, not every one. The profile shows 250,000 or so clones, roughly two thirds of them singletons. Sequences were derived from CD4+ T cells sorted from blood, sampled at week 0. These receptors all stem from a human donor with alopecia areata.

This clone was counted between two and nine times. The J gene is TRBJ1-2, the V gene TRBV29-1; TRBD1 agrees at 9 bases. J lost 6 bases, V lost 4 bases, and 3 bases had no gene match. Germline V gene data show CDR1 as SQVTM and CDR2 as ANQGSEA. This CDR3 has 12 residues. This chain's CDR3 is CSVVGQGNGYTF. In DNA form, the CDR3 reads TGCAGCGTTGTGGGACAGGGAAATGGCTACACCTTC.

A note on this clone: The sample has other DNA sequences that encode this CDR3 too. The V gene is TRBV29-1, the J gene TRBJ2-3, with D perhaps being TRBD1 or TRBD2 (6 bases each). Trimming stripped 7 bases from V and 3 bases from J, with 11 bases between. Germline assignment: CDR1 SQVTM and CDR2 ANQGSEA. The CDR3 spans 12 residues. The CDR3, as DNA: TGCAGCGGAGGGGGGTCGACAGATACGCAGTATTTT. The encoded protein is CSGGGSTDTQYF.

In its sample, this clone was seen a few times. The CDR3 bases are TGTGCCAGCAGCGTAGCTACAGATTACCCCTACGAGCAGTACTTC. Its translation: CASSVATDYPYEQYF. The chain joins TRBV9 to TRBJ2-7; no firm D call. The CDR3 sequence is 15 residues long. CDR1 is SGDLS and CDR2 is YYNGEE in the germline V gene. V shed 0 bases and J shed 2 bases, with 12 bases lying between them.

This clone was seen a single time. This chain links TRBV6-5 with TRBJ2-5; no clear D. V was trimmed by 2 bases and J by 5 bases, leaving 6 bases between them. The CDR3 spans 12 residues. Germline V lookup: CDR1 MNHEY, CDR2 SVGAGI. The CDR3 coding sequence is TGTGCCAGCAGTTACAATCTGGAGACCCAGTACTTC. It translates to CASSYNLETQYF.

The CDR3 region has the DNA TGTGCCAGCAGCTTCGGAGTACCTGGGGCCAACGTCCTGACTTTC. Translation: CASSFGVPGANVLTF. The V call is TRBV9, the J call TRBJ2-6; D is undetermined. The CDR3 runs to 15 residues. The germline CDR1 and CDR2 sequences are SGDLS and YYNGEE. V lost 4 bases and J lost 2, with 10 bases in between.

Only a few counts were recorded for this clone. The J gene is TRBJ1-3, the V gene TRBV7-2; no clear D. Germline V gives CDR1 SGHTA, CDR2 FQGNSA. Trimming removed 1 base from V and 9 bases from J, with 10 bases in between. The CDR3 sequence is 13 residues long. The CDR3 loop is CASSLVSEATIYF. The CDR3 nucleotides are TGTGCCAGCAGCTTAGTTTCTGAGGCCACCATATATTTT.

This clone has only one observation. V gene TRBV2 combines with J gene TRBJ1-1; 7 nucleotides agree with TRBD1. Germline CDR1 SNHLY, CDR2 FYNNEI. The CDR3 has 15 amino acids. With V trimmed by 5 bases and J by 4 bases, 10 bases remained unmatched. The CDR3 spells CASSLEGARSTEAFF. The CDR3 bases are TGTGCCAGCAGTCTGGAGGGGGCGCGGAGCACTGAAGCTTTCTTT.

This clone has just a few counts. The sample has other DNA sequences that encode this CDR3 too. V usage is TRBV29-1 and J usage is TRBJ1-5; TRBD1 aligns across 9 bases. The CDR3 sequence is 13 residues long. The V segment lost 6 bases and the J segment 2 bases; nucleotides outside the gene matches: 2. The germline gives CDR1 SQVTM, CDR2 ANQGSEA. This chain's CDR3 is CSVGQGGNQPQHF. In DNA form, the CDR3 reads TGCAGCGTGGGACAGGGAGGCAATCAGCCCCAGCATTTT.

The chain employs TRBV5-1 and TRBJ1-5; D unresolved. Trimming took off 4 bases at V and 1 base at J, with 15 bases between the two ends. The germline CDR1 and CDR2 sequences are SGHRS and YFSETQ. The CDR3 loop spans 16 amino acids. CDR3 in DNA: TGCGCCAGCAGCCCGCTGGGCCCAGCGAGCAATCAGCCCCAGCATTTT. Its protein is CASSPLGPASNQPQHF.

Points on this clone: Other DNA sequences within the sample encode an identical CDR3. This chain uses TRBV5-1 with TRBJ2-3; 10 positions match TRBD2. Germline CDR1 reads SGHRS; CDR2 reads YFSETQ. This CDR3 is 14 amino acids long. Trimming removed 2 bases from V and 3 bases from J; junction bases left unmatched: 0. CDR3 region: CASSFSGGTDTQYF. The CDR3 DNA reads as TGCGCCAGCAGCTTTAGCGGGGGGACAGATACGCAGTATTTT.

This chain joins TRBV29-1 and TRBJ2-3; maybe TRBD2 (5 bases). Germline lookup yields CDR1 SQVTM and CDR2 ANQGSEA. V gave up 3 bases and J gave up 6 bases, with 7 bases separating them. CDR3 size: 11 residues. The CDR3 sequence is CSVERVDTQYF. CDR3 nucleotide sequence: TGCAGCGTTGAGCGGGTGGATACGCAGTATTTT.

J is TRBJ2-2 and V is TRBV29-1; D gene uncertain. This CDR3 comprises 14 residues. Germline CDR1 SQVTM, CDR2 ANQGSEA. V lost 2 bases, J lost 1 base, and 8 bases lay in between. This CDR3 is CSVELHLNTGELFF. CDR3 DNA: TGCAGCGTTGAACTACACCTGAACACCGGGGAGCTGTTTTTT.

The chain joins TRBV29-1 to TRBJ1-1, with a tentative D call TRBD1 (6 bases). Germline V gene lookup returns CDR1 SQVTM and CDR2 ANQGSEA. V lost 7 bases and J 5 bases, leaving 17 bases between the germline ends. The length of the CDR3 is 13 residues. The CDR3 DNA sequence: TGCAGCGAGAGAAAACGAGGGGGGACTGAAGCTTTCTTT. Its protein is CSERKRGGTEAFF. Complete variable domain (other parts from reference TRBV29-1 and TRBJ1-1): SAVISQKPSRDICQRGTSLTIQCQVDSQVTMMFWYRQQPGQSLTLIATANQGSEATYESGFVIDKFPISRPNLTFSTLTVSNMSPEDSSIYLCSERKRGGTEAFFGQGTRLTVV.

V gene TRBV6-1 combines with J gene TRBJ1-6, with a possible D match to TRBD1 (5 bases). The CDR3 runs 16 residues. V gave up 2 bases and J gave up 7 bases, with 15 bases separating them. Germline V CDR1 and CDR2: MNHNS, SASEGT. CDR3 in amino acids: CASSEIVGGGNSPLHF. The CDR3 bases are TGTGCCAGCAGTGAAATTGTCGGGGGTGGCAATTCACCCCTCCACTTT.

A single count supports this clone. This chain joins TRBV30 and TRBJ1-2; D remains unclear. Germline V gene sequence: CDR1 GTSNPN, CDR2 SVGIG (reference sequence). This CDR3 has 12 amino acids. Trimming removed 2 bases from V and 4 bases from J, with 8 bases in between. The CDR3 is CAWSPAIYGYTF. The DNA of the CDR3 is TGTGCCTGGAGTCCGGCGATCTATGGCTACACCTTC.

This chain uses TRBV11-2 with TRBJ1-2, with 10 bases aligning to TRBD1. The trim removed 5 bases at V and 4 bases at J, leaving 4 bases unmatched. Germline values: CDR1 SGHAT, CDR2 FQNNGV. CDR3 size: 14 residues. The DNA for the CDR3 is TGTGCCAGCAGCCGGACAGGGGGGATCTATGGCTACACCTTC. Translating gives CASSRTGGIYGYTF.

This clone was recorded only once. The chain employs TRBV10-3 and TRBJ2-5; no definite D call. The V gene lost 5 bases and the J gene lost 1 base, with 8 bases spanning the gap. The CDR3 runs 13 residues. Germline-derived CDR1 and CDR2 are ENHRY and SYGVKD. The CDR3 loop reads CAISTLVQETQYF. The CDR3, as DNA: TGTGCCATCAGTACGTTGGTCCAAGAGACCCAGTACTTC.

The chain employs TRBV13 and TRBJ2-5, with 7 nucleotides matching TRBD1. The trim removed 3 bases at V and 2 bases at J, leaving 3 bases unmatched. The V gene's germline CDR1 is PRHDT and CDR2 FYEKMQ (reference sequence). The CDR3 consists of 14 residues. The CDR3 sequence: CASSLRGLQETQYF. The CDR3 DNA reads as TGTGCCAGCAGCTTGAGGGGGCTTCAAGAGACCCAGTACTTC.

The rearrangement uses TRBV6-5 and TRBJ1-6; D is unresolved. With 6 bases removed from V and 10 bases from J, the gap between germline ends came to 10 bases. Germline assignment: CDR1 MNHEY and CDR2 SVGAGI. CDR3 length equals 12 residues. The CDR3 here is CASRLGRSPLHF. DNA of the CDR3: TGTGCCAGCAGATTAGGGAGATCACCCCTCCACTTT.

The chain uses TRBV10-3 and TRBJ2-3, with 8 nucleotides matching TRBD1. Germline loops: CDR1 ENHRY, CDR2 SYGVKD. The length of the CDR3 is 14 residues. After removal of 10 bases from V and 2 bases from J, the junction contained 8 bases not matched to a gene. The CDR3 sequence: CATAGQGDTDTQYF. CDR3 DNA sequence: TGTGCCACCGCAGGACAGGGTGACACAGATACGCAGTATTTT.

The genes are TRBV5-1 and TRBJ2-3, with a possible D match to TRBD1 (6 bases). Germline loops: CDR1 SGHRS, CDR2 YFSETQ. The V end was cut by 4 bases, the J end by 0 bases, with 12 bases between. The length of the CDR3 is 15 residues. The CDR3 region is CASSQRTASTDTQYF. The CDR3 coding sequence is TGCGCCAGCAGCCAGAGGACAGCTAGCACAGATACGCAGTATTTT.

The chain has TRBV6-5 and TRBJ2-3; 7 nucleotides match TRBD1. The germline V gene has CDR1 MNHEY and CDR2 SVGAGI. V dropped 6 bases and J dropped 4; count of bases not matched to a gene: 4. CDR3 size: 13 residues. The CDR3 nucleotides are TGTGCCAGCAGAAAGACAGGGCCAGATACGCAGTATTTT. Residues: CASRKTGPDTQYF.